A selection of T cell receptor beta chains follows, all from one sample in a study of response to subunit inactivated influenza vaccine. TCRdb itself ran the RT-PCR reads through MiXCR, one entry per CDR3 protein. The table shows some 500,000 distinct CDR3 sequences, with less than 30% occurring only once. This material consisted of CD4+ T cells sorted from PBMCs, taken 4 to 6 days after vaccination. The receptors come from a man in his forties or fifties who received an inactivated influenza vaccine. Both conserved end residues are part of each CDR3. The D gene is left open where the match is weak. Rows give clone size only sometimes, using once, few, many, or a class for an expanded clone.

>TRBV7-6|few|.|TRBJ1-1
TGTGCCAGCAGCTTAAACGTAGACACTGAAGCTTTCTTT
CASSLNVDTEAFF
>TRBV5-1|.|.|TRBJ2-2
TGCGCCAGCAGCGTGAGGGCGGCGAACACCGGGGAGCTGTTTTTT
CASSVRAANTGELFF
>TRBV5-1|few|TRBD2|TRBJ2-3
TGCGCCAGCAGCTTGACGAGTAGCGGGAGTTTCTCTAGCACAGATACGCAGTATTTT
CASSLTSSGSFSSTDTQYF
>TRBV20-1|few|.|TRBJ2-1
TGCAGTGCTAGATCCTCCAATGAGCAGTTCTTC
CSARSSNEQFF
>TRBV5-1|.|.|TRBJ2-7
TGCGCCAGCAGCTTGTGGCGGGACGGTTTCTCCTACGAGCAGTACTTC
CASSLWRDGFSYEQYF
>TRBV20-1|few|TRBD1|TRBJ2-1
TGCAGTGCTAGAGAGGGGGGACAGGCCAAAAATGAGCAGTTCTTC
CSAREGGQAKNEQFF
>TRBV20-1|few|.|TRBJ2-7
TGCAGTGCTAGGGAGGGGGCCTCCTCCTACGAGCAGTACTTC
CSAREGASSYEQYF
>TRBV28|.|.|TRBJ2-7
TGTGCCAGCAGTTTGTCAGGGGTCTACGAGCAGTACTTC
CASSLSGVYEQYF
>TRBV10-3|.|.|TRBJ2-7
TGTGCCATCAGTGGGTTTGTCCGGTACGAGCAGTACTTC
CAISGFVRYEQYF
>TRBV7-2|many|.|TRBJ1-4
TGTGCCAGCAGCCCCAGGCGTACAACTAATGAAAAACTGTTTTTT
CASSPRRTTNEKLFF
>TRBV20-1|few|TRBD1|TRBJ1-1
TGCAGTGCTACAAGACAGGGGGGGAGCACTGAAGCTTTCTTT
CSATRQGGSTEAFF
>TRBV7-2|few|.|TRBJ2-3
TGTGCCAGCAAAGAACCGGGGCTCACAGATACGCAGTATTTT
CASKEPGLTDTQYF
>TRBV12-3/TRBV12-4|.|.|TRBJ2-2
TGTGCCAGCAGACCTGCAGCCGGGGAGCTGTTTTTT
CASRPAAGELFF
>TRBV6-2/TRBV6-3|.|.|TRBJ1-1
TGTGCCAGCAGTTCCCAGGGGTTGGACACTGAAGCTTTCTTT
CASSSQGLDTEAFF
>TRBV7-9|.|.|TRBJ1-1
TGTGCCAGCAGTGACCTCCTTGGTACTGAAGCTTTCTTT
CASSDLLGTEAFF
>TRBV3-1|.|.|TRBJ2-7
TGTGCCAGCAGCCACGGGACTTCCGTCTCCTACGAGCAGTACTTC
CASSHGTSVSYEQYF
>TRBV10-3|.|TRBD2|TRBJ2-7
TGTGCCATCAGGAAAGCGGGAGTCTACGAGCAGTACTTC
CAIRKAGVYEQYF
>TRBV5-1|.|TRBD1|TRBJ2-5
TGCGCCAGCAGCTTATTCAGGACAGGGAGTCAAGAGACCCAGTACTTC
CASSLFRTGSQETQYF
>TRBV9|few|.|TRBJ1-2
TGTGCCAGCAGCGCTACCCCCAGGGCTGACTATGGCTACACCTTC
CASSATPRADYGYTF
>TRBV5-1|few|.|TRBJ1-5
TGCGCCAGCAGCTTGGCGGGGTTAGTCAATCAGCCCCAGCATTTT
CASSLAGLVNQPQHF
>TRBV7-2|few|TRBD2|TRBJ2-3
TGTGCCAGCAGCCCGCGGGGACTAGCGGGATTGACAGATACGCAGTATTTT
CASSPRGLAGLTDTQYF
>TRBV28|.|.|TRBJ1-2
TGTGCCAGCAGTTTAAAGGTTCTCTATGGCTACACCTTC
CASSLKVLYGYTF
>TRBV7-2|.|TRBD1|TRBJ2-2
TGTGCCAGCAGCTGGGGACAGGGTTCCGGGGAGCTGTTTTTT
CASSWGQGSGELFF